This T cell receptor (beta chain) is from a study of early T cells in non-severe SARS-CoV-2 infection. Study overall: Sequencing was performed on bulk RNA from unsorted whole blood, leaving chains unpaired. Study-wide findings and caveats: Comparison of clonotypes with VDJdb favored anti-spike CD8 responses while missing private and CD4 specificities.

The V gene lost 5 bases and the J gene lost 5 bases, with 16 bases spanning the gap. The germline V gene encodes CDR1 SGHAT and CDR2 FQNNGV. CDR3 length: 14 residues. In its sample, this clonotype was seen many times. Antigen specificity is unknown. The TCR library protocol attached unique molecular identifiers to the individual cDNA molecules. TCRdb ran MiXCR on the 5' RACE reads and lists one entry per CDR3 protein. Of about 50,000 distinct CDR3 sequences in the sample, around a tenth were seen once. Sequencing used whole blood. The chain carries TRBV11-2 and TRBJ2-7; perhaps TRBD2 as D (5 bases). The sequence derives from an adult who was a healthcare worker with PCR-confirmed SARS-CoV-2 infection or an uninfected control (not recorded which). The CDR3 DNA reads TGTGCCAGCAGCGTCCGATGGATTAGCGACGAGCAGTACTTC. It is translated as CASSVRWISDEQYF.